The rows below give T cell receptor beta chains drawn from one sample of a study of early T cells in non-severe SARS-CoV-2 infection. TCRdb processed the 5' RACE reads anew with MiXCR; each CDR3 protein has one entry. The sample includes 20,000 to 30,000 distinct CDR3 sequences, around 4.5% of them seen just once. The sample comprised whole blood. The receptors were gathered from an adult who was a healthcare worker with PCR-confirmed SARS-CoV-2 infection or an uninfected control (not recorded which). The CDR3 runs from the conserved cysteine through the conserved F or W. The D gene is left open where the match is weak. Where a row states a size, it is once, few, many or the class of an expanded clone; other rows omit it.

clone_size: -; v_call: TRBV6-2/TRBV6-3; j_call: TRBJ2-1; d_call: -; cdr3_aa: CASRATGRLAEQFF; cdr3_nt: TGTGCCAGCAGGGCTACAGGGCGGTTAGCTGAGCAGTTCTTC
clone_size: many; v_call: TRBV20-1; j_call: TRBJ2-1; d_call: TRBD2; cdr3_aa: CSARDRKREYYNEQFF; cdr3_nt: TGCAGTGCTAGAGATCGGAAGCGGGAGTACTACAATGAGCAGTTCTTC
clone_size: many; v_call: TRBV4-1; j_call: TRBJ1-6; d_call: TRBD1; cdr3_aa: CASSQGGQVGSPLHF; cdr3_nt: TGCGCCAGCAGCCAGGGCGGACAGGTCGGGTCACCCCTCCACTTT
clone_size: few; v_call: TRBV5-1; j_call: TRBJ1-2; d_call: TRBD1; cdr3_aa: CASSWGTGEANYGYTF; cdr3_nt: TGCGCCAGCAGCTGGGGGACAGGGGAAGCGAACTATGGCTACACCTTC
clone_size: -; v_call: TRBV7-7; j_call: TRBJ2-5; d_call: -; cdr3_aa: CASSSGGKETQYF; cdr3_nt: TGTGCTAGCAGCTCGGGCGGAAAAGAGACCCAGTACTTC
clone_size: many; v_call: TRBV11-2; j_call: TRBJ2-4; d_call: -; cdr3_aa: CASSLETAKNIQYF; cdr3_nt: TGTGCCAGCAGCTTAGAAACGGCCAAAAACATTCAGTACTTC
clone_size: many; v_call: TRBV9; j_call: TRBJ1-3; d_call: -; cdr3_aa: CASSVDAVSGNTIYF; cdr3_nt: TGTGCCAGCAGCGTAGACGCTGTGTCTGGAAACACCATATATTTT
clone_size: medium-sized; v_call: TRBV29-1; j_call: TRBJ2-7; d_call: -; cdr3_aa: CSELRVEYEQYF; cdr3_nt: TGCAGCGAACTAAGGGTAGAATACGAGCAGTACTTC
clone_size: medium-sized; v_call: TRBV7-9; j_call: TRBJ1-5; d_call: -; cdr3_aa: CASSLCRGNQPQHF; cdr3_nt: TGTGCCAGCAGCTTATGCAGGGGCAATCAGCCCCAGCATTTT
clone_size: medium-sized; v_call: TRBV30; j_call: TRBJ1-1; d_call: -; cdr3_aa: CACQQMRNTEAFF; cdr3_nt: TGTGCCTGCCAACAGATGAGGAACACTGAAGCTTTCTTT
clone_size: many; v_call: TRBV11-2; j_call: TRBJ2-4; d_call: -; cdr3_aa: CASSKTQGPKNIQYF; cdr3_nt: TGTGCCAGCAGCAAAACACAGGGTCCCAAAAACATTCAGTACTTC
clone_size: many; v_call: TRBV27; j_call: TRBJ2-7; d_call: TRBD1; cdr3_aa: CASSSDQGAKKRYF; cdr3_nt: TGTGCCAGCAGTTCCGACCAGGGGGCGAAGAAGAGGTACTTC
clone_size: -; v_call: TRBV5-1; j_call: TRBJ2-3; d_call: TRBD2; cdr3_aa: CASSVSGGAPDTQYF; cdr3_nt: TGCGCCAGCAGTGTTAGCGGGGGGGCTCCAGATACGCAGTATTTT
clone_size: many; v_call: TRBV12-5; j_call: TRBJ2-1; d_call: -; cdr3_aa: CASALWQYQYNEQFF; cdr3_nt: TGTGCTAGTGCCTTGTGGCAGTATCAATACAATGAGCAGTTCTTC
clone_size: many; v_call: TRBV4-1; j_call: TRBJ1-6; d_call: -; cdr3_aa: CASSQGQGDSPLHF; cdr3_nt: TGCGCCAGCAGCCAAGGGCAGGGTGATTCACCCCTCCACTTT
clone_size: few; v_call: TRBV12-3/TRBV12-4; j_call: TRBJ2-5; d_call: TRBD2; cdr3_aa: CASSNRLAGVVETQYF; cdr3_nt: TGTGCCAGCAGTAATCGACTAGCGGGAGTGGTAGAGACCCAGTACTTC
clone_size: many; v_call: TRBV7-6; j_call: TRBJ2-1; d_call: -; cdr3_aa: CASSSPLRVGNEQFF; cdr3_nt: TGTGCCAGCAGCTCACCACTTAGGGTGGGGAATGAGCAGTTCTTC
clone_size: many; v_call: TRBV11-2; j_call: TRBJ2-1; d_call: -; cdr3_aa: CASSLEGTGSSYNEQFF; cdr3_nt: TGTGCCAGCAGCTTAGAGGGGACTGGAAGCTCCTACAATGAGCAGTTCTTC
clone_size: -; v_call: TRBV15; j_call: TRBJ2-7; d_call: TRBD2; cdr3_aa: CATSSREESVYEQYF; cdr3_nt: TGTGCCACCAGCAGTCGGGAGGAGTCAGTCTACGAGCAGTACTTC
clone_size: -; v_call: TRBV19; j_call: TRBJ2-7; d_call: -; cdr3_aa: CASAWTGNYEQYF; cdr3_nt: TGTGCCAGCGCATGGACGGGCAACTACGAGCAGTACTTC
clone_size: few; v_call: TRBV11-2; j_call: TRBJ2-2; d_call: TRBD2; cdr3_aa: CASRQTSGATGELFF; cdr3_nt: TGTGCCAGCAGACAGACTAGCGGGGCTACCGGGGAGCTGTTTTTT
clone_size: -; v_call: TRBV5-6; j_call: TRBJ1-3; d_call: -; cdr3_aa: CASGFFSGNTIYF; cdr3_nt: TGTGCCAGCGGATTTTTCTCTGGAAACACCATATATTTT
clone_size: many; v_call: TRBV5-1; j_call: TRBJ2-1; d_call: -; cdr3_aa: CASSWGPGMYNEQFF; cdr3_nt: TGCGCCAGCAGCTGGGGGCCAGGGATGTACAATGAGCAGTTCTTC
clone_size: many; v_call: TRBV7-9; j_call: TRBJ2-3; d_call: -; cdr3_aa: CASSLVVGAADTQYF; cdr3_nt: TGTGCCAGCAGCCTGGTCGTGGGAGCGGCAGATACGCAGTATTTT
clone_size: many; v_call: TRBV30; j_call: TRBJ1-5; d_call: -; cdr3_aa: CAWENGGQPQHF; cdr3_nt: TGTGCCTGGGAGAATGGAGGGCAGCCCCAGCATTTT
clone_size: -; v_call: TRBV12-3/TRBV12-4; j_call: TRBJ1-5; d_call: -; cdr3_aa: CASANLAQPQHF; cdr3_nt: TGTGCCAGCGCGAACTTAGCGCAGCCCCAGCATTTT
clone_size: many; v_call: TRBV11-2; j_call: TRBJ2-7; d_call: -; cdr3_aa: CASSLETGYEQYF; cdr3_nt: TGTGCCAGCAGCTTAGAGACGGGGTACGAGCAGTACTTC
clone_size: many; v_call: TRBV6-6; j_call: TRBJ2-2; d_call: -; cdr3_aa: CASSASLWAGELFF; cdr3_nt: TGTGCCAGCAGTGCTTCTCTGTGGGCCGGGGAGCTGTTTTTT
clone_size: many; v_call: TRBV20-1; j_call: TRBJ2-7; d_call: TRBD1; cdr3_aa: CSARTGQGRVEQYF; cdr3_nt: TGCAGTGCTAGAACGGGACAGGGGCGGGTCGAGCAGTACTTC
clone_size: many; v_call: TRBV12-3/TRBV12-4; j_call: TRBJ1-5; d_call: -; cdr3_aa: CASSPSLQGSNQPQHF; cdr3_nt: TGTGCCAGCAGTCCCTCCCTTCAGGGAAGCAATCAGCCCCAGCATTTT
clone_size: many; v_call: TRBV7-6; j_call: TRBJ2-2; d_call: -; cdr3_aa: CASSIRQGSGTGELFF; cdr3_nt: TGTGCCAGCAGTATCCGACAGGGTAGCGGCACCGGGGAGCTGTTTTTT
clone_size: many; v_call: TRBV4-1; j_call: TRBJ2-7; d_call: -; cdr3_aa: CASSQGKGREKTYEQYF; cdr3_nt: TGCGCCAGCAGCCAAGGGAAAGGAAGGGAAAAGACCTACGAGCAGTACTTC
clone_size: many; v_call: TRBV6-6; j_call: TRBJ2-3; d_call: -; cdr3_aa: CASSYGQGTDTQYF; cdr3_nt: TGTGCCAGCAGTTACGGGCAGGGCACAGATACGCAGTATTTT
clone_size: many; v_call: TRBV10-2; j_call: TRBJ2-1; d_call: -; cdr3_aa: CASSGTTHEQFF; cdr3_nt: TGCGCCAGCAGTGGGACCACGCATGAGCAGTTCTTC
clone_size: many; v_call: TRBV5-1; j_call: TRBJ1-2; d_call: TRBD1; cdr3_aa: CASSPGTALGEGGYTF; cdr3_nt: TGCGCCAGCAGCCCGGGGACAGCCCTTGGTGAGGGTGGCTACACCTTC
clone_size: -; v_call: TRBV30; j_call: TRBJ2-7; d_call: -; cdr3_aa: CAWSVGTGMGEQYF; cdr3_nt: TGTGCCTGGAGTGTAGGTACGGGAATGGGCGAGCAGTACTTC
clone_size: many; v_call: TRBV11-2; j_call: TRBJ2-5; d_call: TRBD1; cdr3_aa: CASSLGGGAKTQYF; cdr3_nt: TGTGCCAGCAGCTTAGGAGGGGGCGCGAAGACCCAGTACTTC
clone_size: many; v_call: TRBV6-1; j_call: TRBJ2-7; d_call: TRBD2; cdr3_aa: CASSEWTSGRAAGSYEQYF; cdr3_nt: TGTGCCAGCAGTGAATGGACTAGCGGGAGGGCCGCGGGGTCCTACGAGCAGTACTTC
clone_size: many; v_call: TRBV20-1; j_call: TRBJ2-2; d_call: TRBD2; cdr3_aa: CSATRGGVAGELFF; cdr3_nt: TGCAGTGCTACCCGGGGGGGGGTTGCCGGGGAGCTGTTTTTT
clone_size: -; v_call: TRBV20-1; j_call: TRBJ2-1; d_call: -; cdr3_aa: CSANDAEVISYNEQFF; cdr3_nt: TGCAGTGCTAACGACGCCGAGGTGATCTCCTACAATGAGCAGTTCTTC
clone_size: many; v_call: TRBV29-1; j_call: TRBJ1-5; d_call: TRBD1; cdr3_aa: CSVEITGDQPQHF; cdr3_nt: TGCAGCGTTGAAATCACAGGGGATCAGCCCCAGCATTTT
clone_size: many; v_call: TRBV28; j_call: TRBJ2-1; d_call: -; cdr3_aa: CASKVALRRSSYNEQFF; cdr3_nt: TGTGCCAGCAAGGTTGCTCTACGGCGGAGCTCCTACAATGAGCAGTTCTTC
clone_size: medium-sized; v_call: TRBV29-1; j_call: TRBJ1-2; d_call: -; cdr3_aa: CSVVGTDSYTF; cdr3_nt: TGCAGCGTTGTCGGTACGGATTCTTACACCTTC
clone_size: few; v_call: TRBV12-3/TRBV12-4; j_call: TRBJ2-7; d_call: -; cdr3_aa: CASSEWDCTYEQYF; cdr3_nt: TGTGCCAGCAGCGAGTGGGACTGCACCTACGAGCAGTACTTC
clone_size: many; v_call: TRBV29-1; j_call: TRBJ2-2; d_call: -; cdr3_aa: CSVDPQGSGELFF; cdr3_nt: TGCAGCGTTGACCCACAGGGATCCGGGGAGCTGTTTTTT
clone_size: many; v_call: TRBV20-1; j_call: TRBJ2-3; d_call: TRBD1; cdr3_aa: CSASGTGERGTDTQYF; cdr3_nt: TGCAGTGCTAGTGGGACAGGGGAAAGAGGCACAGATACGCAGTATTTT
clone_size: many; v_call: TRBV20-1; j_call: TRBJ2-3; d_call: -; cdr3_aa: CSARDLLAPDTQYF; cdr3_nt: TGCAGTGCTAGAGATCTCCTAGCTCCAGATACGCAGTATTTT
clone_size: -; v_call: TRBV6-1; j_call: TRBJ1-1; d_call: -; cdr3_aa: CASSAQGNTEAFF; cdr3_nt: TGTGCCAGCAGTGCACAGGGGAACACTGAAGCTTTCTTT
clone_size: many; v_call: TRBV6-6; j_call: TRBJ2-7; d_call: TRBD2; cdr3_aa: CASSYPASGGSYEQYF; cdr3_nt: TGTGCCAGCAGTTACCCCGCTAGCGGGGGGTCCTACGAGCAGTACTTC
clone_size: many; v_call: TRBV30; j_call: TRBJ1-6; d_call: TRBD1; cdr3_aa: CAWSSTGWASPLHF; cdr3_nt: TGTGCCTGGAGCTCGACAGGGTGGGCTTCACCCCTCCACTTT
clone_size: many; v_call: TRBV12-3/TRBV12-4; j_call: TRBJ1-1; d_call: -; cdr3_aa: CASSLMGLNTEAFF; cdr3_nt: TGTGCCAGCAGTTTAATGGGTCTGAACACTGAAGCTTTCTTT